This TCR beta chain was sequenced during a study of blood T cell repertoires in COVID-19. Original processing notes: Reference gene primer amplification in the assay estimated nucleated cell counts. Produced via immunoSEQ multiplex PCR; TCRdb's table is partial and in-frame only. V, J and clone size are taken as reported in that table, and D and trimming were inferred from the DNA itself. The sample has around 150,000 clones; 75% to 90% are singletons. Germline V CDR1 and CDR2: LNHDA, SQIVND (reference sequence). The CDR3 length is 14 residues. V was shortened by 3 bases and J by 6 bases, with 12 bases between the two germline ends.

The sample consisted of peripheral blood. V is TRBV19 and J is TRBJ2-1, with a tentative D call TRBD1 (5 bases). The clonotype originates from a human donor with acute or convalescent COVID-19. The donor label of this sample is uncertain. The CDR3 DNA reads TGTGCCAGTAGTATCGGACACGGTCTCAATGAGCAGTTCTTC. Its translation is CASSIGHGLNEQFF.